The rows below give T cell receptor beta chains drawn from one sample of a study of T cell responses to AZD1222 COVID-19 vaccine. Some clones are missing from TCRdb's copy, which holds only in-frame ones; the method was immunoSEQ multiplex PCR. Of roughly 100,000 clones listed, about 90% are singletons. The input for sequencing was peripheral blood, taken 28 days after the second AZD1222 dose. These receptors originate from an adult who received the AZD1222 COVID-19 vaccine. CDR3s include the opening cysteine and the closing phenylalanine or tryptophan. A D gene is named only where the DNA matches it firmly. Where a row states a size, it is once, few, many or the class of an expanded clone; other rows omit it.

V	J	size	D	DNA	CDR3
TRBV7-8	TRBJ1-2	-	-	TGTGCCAGCAGCCCACAGGGTATCTATGGCTACACCTTC	CASSPQGIYGYTF
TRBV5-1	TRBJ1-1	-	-	TGCGCCAGCAGCCCCCGGGGGGCTAGGACTGAAGCTTTCTTT	CASSPRGARTEAFF
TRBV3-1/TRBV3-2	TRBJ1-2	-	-	TGTGCCAGCAGCCATATCTTTATCCCTGGTGGCTACACCTTC	CASSHIFIPGGYTF
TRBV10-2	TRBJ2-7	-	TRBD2	TGCGCCAGCAGTCAGACTAGCGGGAGGAGCTCCTACGAGCAGTACTTC	CASSQTSGRSSYEQYF
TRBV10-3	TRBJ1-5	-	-	TGTGCCATCAGTGAGTCGGAGGTGGGACTGATCAATCAGCCCCAGCATTTT	CAISESEVGLINQPQHF
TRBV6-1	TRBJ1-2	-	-	TGTGCCAGCAGTGAAGGGGGTCAGGGCTATGGCTACACCTTC	CASSEGGQGYGYTF
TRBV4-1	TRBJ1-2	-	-	TGCGCCAGCAGCCAAGATCAAGAGGAGTTCTCCTATGGCTACACCTTC	CASSQDQEEFSYGYTF
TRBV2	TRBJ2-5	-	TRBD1	TGTGCCAGCAGCCCGGACAGGCAAGAGACCCAGTACTTC	CASSPDRQETQYF
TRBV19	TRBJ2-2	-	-	TGTGCCAGTAGTCGGAGTTGGAGAACCGGGGAGCTGTTTTTT	CASSRSWRTGELFF
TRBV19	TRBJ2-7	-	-	TGTGCCAGTAATTCTGCCCGGGGTGGCGAGCAGTACTTC	CASNSARGGEQYF
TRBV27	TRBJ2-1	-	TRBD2	TGTGCCAGCAGTCCGCGACTAGCGCTCTCCTACAATGAGCAGTTCTTC	CASSPRLALSYNEQFF
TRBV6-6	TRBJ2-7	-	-	TGTGCCAGCAGTTACACCAGGGGTTACGAGCAGTACTTC	CASSYTRGYEQYF
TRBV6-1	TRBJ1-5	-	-	TGTGCCAGCAGTGAAGCGGGGGGCCGCCAGCCCCAGCATTTT	CASSEAGGRQPQHF
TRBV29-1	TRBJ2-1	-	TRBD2	TGCAGCGAGGGTAGCGGGTGGAATGAGCAGTTCTTC	CSEGSGWNEQFF
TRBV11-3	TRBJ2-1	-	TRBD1	TGTGCCAGCAGCCCAGGGGGTGCGAATGAGCAGTTCTTC	CASSPGGANEQFF
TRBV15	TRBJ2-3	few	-	TGTGCCACCAGCCCACAAGGACCTACAGGGCGCACAGATACGCAGTATTTT	CATSPQGPTGRTDTQYF
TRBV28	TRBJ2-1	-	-	TGTGCCACCAGATCAGAGACTCAGCAGTTCTTC	CATRSETQQFF
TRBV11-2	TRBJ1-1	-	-	TGTGCCAGCAGCTTGGAAAGAGGGGCGGAGTCGAGCACTGAAGCTTTCTTT	CASSLERGAESSTEAFF
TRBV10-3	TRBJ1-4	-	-	TGTGCCATCAGTGAACAACAGGGAGCGGCAACTAATGAAAAACTGTTTTTT	CAISEQQGAATNEKLFF
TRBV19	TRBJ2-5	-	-	TGTGCCAGTAGTGTAGGGGCAGAACAGACCCAGTACTTC	CASSVGAEQTQYF
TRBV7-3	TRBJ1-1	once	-	TGTGCCAGCACCCCCTGGGAGAACACTGAAGCTTTCTTT	CASTPWENTEAFF
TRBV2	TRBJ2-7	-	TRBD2	TGTGCCAGCAGTGAGGGACTAGCGGGTGGAGGCTGGGAGCAGTACTTC	CASSEGLAGGGWEQYF
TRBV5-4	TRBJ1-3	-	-	TGTGCCAGCAGCCTCCCCCAGACAACTGGAAACACCATATATTTT	CASSLPQTTGNTIYF
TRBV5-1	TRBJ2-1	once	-	TGCGCCAGCAGCTCCGGGGACATACGCAGTGAGCAGTTCTTC	CASSSGDIRSEQFF
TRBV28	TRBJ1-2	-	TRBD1	TGTGCCAGCCTCCGGGACAGTGCGGGAGTGGCCACCTTC	CASLRDSAGVATF
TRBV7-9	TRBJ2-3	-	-	TGTGCCAGCCTTAGGGGCAGCACAGATACGCAGTATTTT	CASLRGSTDTQYF
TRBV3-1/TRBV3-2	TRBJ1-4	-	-	TGTGCCAGCAGCCCAGGGATGGGAGGTAATGAAAAACTGTTTTTT	CASSPGMGGNEKLFF
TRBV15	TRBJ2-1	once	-	TGTGCCACCAGCAGAGGAGGGGTCAATGAGCAGTTCTTC	CATSRGGVNEQFF
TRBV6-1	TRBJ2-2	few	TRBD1	TGTGCCAGCAGTGAAGCCCCTGACAGGGCGGCCGGGGAGCTGTTTTTT	CASSEAPDRAAGELFF
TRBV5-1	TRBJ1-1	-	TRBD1	TGCGCCAGCAGCTTGACAGGGGTCAACACTGAAGCTTTCTTT	CASSLTGVNTEAFF
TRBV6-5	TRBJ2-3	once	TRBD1	TGTGCCAGTCAACAGGGGTATGGGACAGATACGCAGTATTTT	CASQQGYGTDTQYF
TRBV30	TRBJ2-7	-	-	TGTGCCTGGAGTGTTTTGGGGCTACGAAGCTCCTACGAGCAGTACTTC	CAWSVLGLRSSYEQYF
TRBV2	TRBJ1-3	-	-	TGTGCCAGTAGATCTGGAAACACCATATATTTT	CASRSGNTIYF
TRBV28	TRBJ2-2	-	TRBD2	TGTGCCAGCAGTTTCCCCTCTTCTAGCGGGAGTAGACGAACCGGGGAGCTGTTTTTT	CASSFPSSSGSRRTGELFF
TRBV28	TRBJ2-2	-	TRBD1	TGTGCCAGCAGCACGAGACAGGGGGGCACCGGGGAGCTGTTTTTT	CASSTRQGGTGELFF
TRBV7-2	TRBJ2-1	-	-	TGTGCCAGCAGCTTATTTGCCAGCTCCTACAATGAGCAGTTCTTC	CASSLFASSYNEQFF
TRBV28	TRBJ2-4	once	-	TGTGCCAGCAGTCCCAGGGGAGGGAGGAATGACATTCAGTACTTC	CASSPRGGRNDIQYF
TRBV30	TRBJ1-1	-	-	TGTGCCTGGAATATCGAAATGAACACTGAAGCTTTCTTT	CAWNIEMNTEAFF
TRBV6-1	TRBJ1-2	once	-	TGTGCCAGCAGTGAACTAACTAGCCGACTTCCCGGGTCGCCAAACTATGGCTACACCTTC	CASSELTSRLPGSPNYGYTF
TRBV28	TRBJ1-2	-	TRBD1	TGTGCCAGCGGGTCTATTCGACAGGGGGCCAGTGGCTACACCTTC	CASGSIRQGASGYTF
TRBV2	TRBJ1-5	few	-	TGTGCCAGCAGTGAAGCGAGGGATACGGGGTTGAGGGAGCCCCAGCATTTT	CASSEARDTGLREPQHF
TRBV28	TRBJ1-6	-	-	TGTGCCAGCAGTCCCTCTCTTGGGACGGCAAATTCACCCCTCCACTTT	CASSPSLGTANSPLHF
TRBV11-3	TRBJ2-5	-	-	TGTGCCAGCAGCTTAGACGCGGGGGCAGGAGAGACCCAGTACTTC	CASSLDAGAGETQYF
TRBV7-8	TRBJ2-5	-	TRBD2	TGTGCCAGCAGCTTAATACTAGCGGGTAAAGAGACCCAGTACTTC	CASSLILAGKETQYF
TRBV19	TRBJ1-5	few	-	TGTGCCAGTAGTATGGGGAGGTCCAATCAGCCCCAGCATTTT	CASSMGRSNQPQHF
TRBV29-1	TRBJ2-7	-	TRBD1	TGCAGCGCTCAGGGGGCCCCACCCGAGCAGTACTTC	CSAQGAPPEQYF
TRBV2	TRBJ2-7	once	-	TGTGCCAGCAGCCCCAGCTACGAGCAGTACTTC	CASSPSYEQYF
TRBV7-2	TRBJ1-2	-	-	TGTGCCAGCAGCCTCCAGGGAATTAGGGAGCCACTCAACTATGGCTACACCTTC	CASSLQGIREPLNYGYTF
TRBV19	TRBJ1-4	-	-	TGTGCCAGTAGTACTGGACAAGCTAATGAAAAACTGTTTTTT	CASSTGQANEKLFF
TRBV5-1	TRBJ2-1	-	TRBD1	TGCGCCAGCTCCACCGGGACAGGGGGAGGTGAGCAGTTCTTC	CASSTGTGGGEQFF
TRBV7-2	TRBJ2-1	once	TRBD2	TGTGCCAGCAGCCCCCAGCGGGAGTCTTACAATGAGCAGTTCTTC	CASSPQRESYNEQFF
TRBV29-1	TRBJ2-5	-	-	TGCAGCGTTGGCTCCGGACAAGAGACCCAGTACTTC	CSVGSGQETQYF
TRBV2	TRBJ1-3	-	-	TGTGCCAGTGGAACAGGAATTGCTGGAAACACCATATATTTT	CASGTGIAGNTIYF
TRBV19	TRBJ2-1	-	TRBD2	TGTGCCAGTAAGACTAGCGGTCACCTCAATGAGCAGTTCTTC	CASKTSGHLNEQFF
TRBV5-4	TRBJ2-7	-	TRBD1	TGTGCCAGCAGCTTGGTGGGGACAGGGCCGTCCTACGAGCAGTACTTC	CASSLVGTGPSYEQYF
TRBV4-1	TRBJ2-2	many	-	TGCGCCAGCAGCCAAGTTTCGGCGAACACCGGGGAGCTGTTTTTT	CASSQVSANTGELFF
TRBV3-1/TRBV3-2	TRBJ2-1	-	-	TGTGCCAGCAGCCAAGGAATCGGGAACAATGAGCAGTTCTTC	CASSQGIGNNEQFF
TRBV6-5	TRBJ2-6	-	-	TGTGCCAGCAGACTATTCTCTGGGGCCAACGTCCTGACTTTC	CASRLFSGANVLTF
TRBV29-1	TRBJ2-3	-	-	TGCAGCGTTGACAGGGGCAGGAGGGGCACAGATACGCAGTATTTT	CSVDRGRRGTDTQYF